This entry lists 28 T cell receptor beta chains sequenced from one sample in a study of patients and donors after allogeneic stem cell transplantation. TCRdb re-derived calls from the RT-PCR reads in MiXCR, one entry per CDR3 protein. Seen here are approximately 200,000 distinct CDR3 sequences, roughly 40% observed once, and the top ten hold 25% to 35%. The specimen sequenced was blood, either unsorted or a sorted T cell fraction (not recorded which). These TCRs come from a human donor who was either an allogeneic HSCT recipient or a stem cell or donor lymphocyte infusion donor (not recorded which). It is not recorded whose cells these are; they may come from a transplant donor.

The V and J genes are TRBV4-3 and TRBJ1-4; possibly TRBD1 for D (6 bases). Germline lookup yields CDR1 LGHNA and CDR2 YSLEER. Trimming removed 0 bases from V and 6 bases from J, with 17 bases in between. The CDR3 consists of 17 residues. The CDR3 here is CASSQEVGGALDEKLFF. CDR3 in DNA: TGCGCCAGCAGCCAAGAAGTTGGGGGGGCCTTGGATGAAAAACTGTTTTTT.

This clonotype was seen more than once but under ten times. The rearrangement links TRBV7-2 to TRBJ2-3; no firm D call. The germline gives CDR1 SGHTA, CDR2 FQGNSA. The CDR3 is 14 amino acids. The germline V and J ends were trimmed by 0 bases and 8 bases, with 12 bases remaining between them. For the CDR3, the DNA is TGTGCCAGCAGCTTAGCGCCGAGCGAGGTTACGCAGTATTTT. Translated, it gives CASSLAPSEVTQYF.

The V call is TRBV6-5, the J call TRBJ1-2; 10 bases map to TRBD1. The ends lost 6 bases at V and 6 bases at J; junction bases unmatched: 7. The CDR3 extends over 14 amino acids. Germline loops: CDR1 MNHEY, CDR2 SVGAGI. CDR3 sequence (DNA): TGTGCCAGCAGACCTCGACAGGGGGCGAATGGCTACACCTTC. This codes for CASRPRQGANGYTF.

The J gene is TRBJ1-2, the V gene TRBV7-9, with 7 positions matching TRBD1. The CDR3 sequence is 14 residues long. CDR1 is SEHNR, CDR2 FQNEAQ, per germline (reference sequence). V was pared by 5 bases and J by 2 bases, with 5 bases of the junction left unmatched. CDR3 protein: CASSPRDRNYGYTF. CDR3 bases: TGTGCCAGCAGCCCCCGGGACAGAAACTATGGCTACACCTTC.

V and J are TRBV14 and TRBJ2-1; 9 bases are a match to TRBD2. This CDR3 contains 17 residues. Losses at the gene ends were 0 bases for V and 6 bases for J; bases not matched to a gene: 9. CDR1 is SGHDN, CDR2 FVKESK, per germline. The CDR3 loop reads CASSQDRGLAGFNEQFF. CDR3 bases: TGTGCCAGCAGCCAAGATCGGGGGCTAGCGGGATTCAATGAGCAGTTCTTC.

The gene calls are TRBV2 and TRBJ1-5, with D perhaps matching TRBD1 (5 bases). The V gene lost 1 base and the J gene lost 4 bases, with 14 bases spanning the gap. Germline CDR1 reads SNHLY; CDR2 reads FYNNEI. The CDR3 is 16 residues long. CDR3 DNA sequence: TGTGCCAGCAGTGAAGGCGTCATATGGGGGAATCAGCCCCAGCATTTT. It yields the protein CASSEGVIWGNQPQHF.

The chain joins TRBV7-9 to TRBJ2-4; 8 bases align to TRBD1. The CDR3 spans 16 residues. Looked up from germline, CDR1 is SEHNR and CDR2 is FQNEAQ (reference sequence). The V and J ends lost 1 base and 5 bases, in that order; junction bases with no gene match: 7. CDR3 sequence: CASSLGTGIEENIQYF. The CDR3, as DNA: TGTGCCAGCAGCTTAGGGACAGGGATTGAGGAAAACATTCAGTACTTC. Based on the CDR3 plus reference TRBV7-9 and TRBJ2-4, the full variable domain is DTGVSQNPRHKITKRGQNVTFRCDPISEHNRLYWYRQTLGQGPEFLTYFQNEAQLEKSRLLSDRFSAERPKGSFSTLEIQRTEQGDSAMYLCASSLGTGIEENIQYFGAGTRLSVL.

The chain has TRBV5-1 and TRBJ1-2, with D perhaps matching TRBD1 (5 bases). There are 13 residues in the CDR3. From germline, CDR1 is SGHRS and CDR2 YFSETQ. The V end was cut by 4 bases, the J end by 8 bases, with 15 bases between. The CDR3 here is CASSLNWDEGYTF. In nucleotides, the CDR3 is TGCGCCAGCAGCCTCAACTGGGACGAAGGCTACACCTTC.

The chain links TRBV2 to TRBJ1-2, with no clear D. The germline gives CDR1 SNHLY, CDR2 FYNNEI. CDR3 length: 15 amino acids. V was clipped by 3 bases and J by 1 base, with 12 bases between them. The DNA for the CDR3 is TGTGCCAGCAGTGATCGGACGGAATATAACTATGGCTACACCTTC. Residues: CASSDRTEYNYGYTF.

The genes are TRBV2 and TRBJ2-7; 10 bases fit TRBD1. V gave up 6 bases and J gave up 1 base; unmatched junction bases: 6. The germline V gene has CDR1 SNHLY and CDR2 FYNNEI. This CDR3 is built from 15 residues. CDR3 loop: CASRYGTGDSYEQYF. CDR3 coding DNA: TGTGCCAGCAGGTACGGGACAGGGGATTCCTACGAGCAGTACTTC.

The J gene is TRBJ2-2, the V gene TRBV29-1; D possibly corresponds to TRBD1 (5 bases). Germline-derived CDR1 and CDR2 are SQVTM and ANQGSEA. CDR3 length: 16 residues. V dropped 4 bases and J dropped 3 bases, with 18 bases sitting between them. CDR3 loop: CSVVGTTGGYTGELFF. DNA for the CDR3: TGCAGCGTTGTCGGAACAACAGGCGGTTACACCGGGGAGCTGTTTTTT.

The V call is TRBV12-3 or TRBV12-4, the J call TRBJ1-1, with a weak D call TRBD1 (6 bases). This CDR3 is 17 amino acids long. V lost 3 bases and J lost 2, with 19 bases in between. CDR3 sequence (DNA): TGTGCCAGCAGTTTCTACAGGGTTGGGGAAAAAAACACTGAAGCTTTCTTT. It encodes CASSFYRVGEKNTEAFF.

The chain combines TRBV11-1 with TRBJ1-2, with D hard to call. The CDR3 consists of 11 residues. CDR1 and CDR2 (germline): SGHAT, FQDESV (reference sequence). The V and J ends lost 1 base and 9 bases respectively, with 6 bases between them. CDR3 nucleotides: TGTGCCAGCAGCTTAGACGGACGCTACACCTTC. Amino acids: CASSLDGRYTF.

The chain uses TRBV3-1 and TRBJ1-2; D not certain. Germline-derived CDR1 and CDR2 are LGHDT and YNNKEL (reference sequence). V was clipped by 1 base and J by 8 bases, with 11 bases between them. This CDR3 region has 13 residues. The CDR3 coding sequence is TGTGCCAGCAGCCAAGCGGAGGCGGGCGGCTACACCTTC. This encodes CASSQAEAGGYTF.

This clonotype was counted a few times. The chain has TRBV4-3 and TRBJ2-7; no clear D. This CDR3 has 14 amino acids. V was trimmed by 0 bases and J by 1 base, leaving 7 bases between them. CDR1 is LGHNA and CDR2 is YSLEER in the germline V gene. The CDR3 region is CASSQDAPSYEQYF. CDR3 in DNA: TGCGCCAGCAGCCAAGATGCTCCTTCCTACGAGCAGTACTTC.

In DNA, the CDR3 is TGTGCCAGCAGCCAACCGGGACTAGCGGCGGCCGAGCAGTACTTC. It is translated as CASSQPGLAAAEQYF. The J gene is TRBJ2-7, the V gene TRBV3-1; TRBD2 agrees at 11 bases. This CDR3 spans 15 amino acids. From germline, CDR1 is LGHDT and CDR2 YNNKEL (reference sequence). V dropped 2 bases and J dropped 6; count of bases not matched to a gene: 6.

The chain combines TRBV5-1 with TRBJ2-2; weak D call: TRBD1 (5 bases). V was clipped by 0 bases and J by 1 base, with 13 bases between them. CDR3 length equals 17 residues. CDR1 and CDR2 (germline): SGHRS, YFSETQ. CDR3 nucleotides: TGCGCCAGCAGCTTGGGGCCAGGGAAAGGGAACACCGGGGAGCTGTTTTTT. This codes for CASSLGPGKGNTGELFF.

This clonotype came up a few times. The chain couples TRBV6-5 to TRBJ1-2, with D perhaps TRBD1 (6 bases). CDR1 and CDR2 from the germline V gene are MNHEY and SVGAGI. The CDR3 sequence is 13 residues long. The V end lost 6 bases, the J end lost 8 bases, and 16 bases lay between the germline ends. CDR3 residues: CASSLKGVDGYTF. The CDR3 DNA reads TGTGCCAGCAGCCTCAAGGGGGTGGACGGCTACACCTTC.

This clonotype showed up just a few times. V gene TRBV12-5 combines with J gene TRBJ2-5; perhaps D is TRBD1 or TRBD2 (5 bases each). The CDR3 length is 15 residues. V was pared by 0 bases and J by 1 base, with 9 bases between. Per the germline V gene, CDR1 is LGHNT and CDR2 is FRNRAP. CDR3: CASGLVRGGQETQYF. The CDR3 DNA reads TGTGCTAGTGGTTTGGTACGGGGCGGCCAAGAGACCCAGTACTTC.

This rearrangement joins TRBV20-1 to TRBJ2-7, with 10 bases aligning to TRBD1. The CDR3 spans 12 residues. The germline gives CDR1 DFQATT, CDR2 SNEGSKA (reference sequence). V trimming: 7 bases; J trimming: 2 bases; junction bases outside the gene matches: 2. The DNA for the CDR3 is TGCAGTGGGACAGGGGGTCCCTACGAGCAGTACTTC. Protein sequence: CSGTGGPYEQYF.

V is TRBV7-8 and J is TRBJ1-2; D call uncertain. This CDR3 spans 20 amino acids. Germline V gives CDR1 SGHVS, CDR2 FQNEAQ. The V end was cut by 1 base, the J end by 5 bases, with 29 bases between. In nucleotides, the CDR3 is TGTGCCAGCAGCTTAGTGGCAGCGAAAACTCCCGTCGTAACCTTTTATGGCTACACCTTC. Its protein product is CASSLVAAKTPVVTFYGYTF. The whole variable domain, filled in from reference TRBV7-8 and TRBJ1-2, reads GAGVSQSPRYKVAKRGQDVALRCDPISGHVSLFWYQQALGQGPEFLTYFQNEAQLDKSGLPSDRFFAERPEGSVSTLKIQRTQQEDSAVYLCASSLVAAKTPVVTFYGYTFGSGTRLTVV.

The CDR3, as DNA: TGTGCCAGCAGGCGCTTGAGGTTGGCGGGCCACGAGCAGTACTTC. It translates to CASRRLRLAGHEQYF. J is TRBJ2-7 and V is TRBV27; D possibly corresponds to TRBD2 (5 bases). Germline lookup yields CDR1 MNHEY and CDR2 SMNVEV (reference sequence). Trimming shortened V by 6 bases and J by 5 bases, and 20 bases separated the two germline ends. CDR3 size: 15 residues.

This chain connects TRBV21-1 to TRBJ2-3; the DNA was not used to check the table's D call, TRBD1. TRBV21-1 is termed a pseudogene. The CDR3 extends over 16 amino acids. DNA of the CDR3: TGTGCCAGCAGCGGACCGGGACAGGGGATCACAGATACGCAGTATTTT. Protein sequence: CASSGPGQGITDTQYF.

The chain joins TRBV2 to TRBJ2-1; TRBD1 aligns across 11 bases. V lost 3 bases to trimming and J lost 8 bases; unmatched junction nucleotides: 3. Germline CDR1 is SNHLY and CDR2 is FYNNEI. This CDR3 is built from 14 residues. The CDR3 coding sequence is TGTGCCAGCAGTGAGAGGGACAGGGGGTATGAGCAGTTCTTC. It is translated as CASSERDRGYEQFF.

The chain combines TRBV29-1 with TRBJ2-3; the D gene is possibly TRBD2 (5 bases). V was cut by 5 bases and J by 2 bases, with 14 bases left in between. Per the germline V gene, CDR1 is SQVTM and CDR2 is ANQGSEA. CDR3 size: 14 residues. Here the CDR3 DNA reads TGCAGCGTTCGAGGGTTGACGCTCACAGATACGCAGTATTTT. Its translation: CSVRGLTLTDTQYF.

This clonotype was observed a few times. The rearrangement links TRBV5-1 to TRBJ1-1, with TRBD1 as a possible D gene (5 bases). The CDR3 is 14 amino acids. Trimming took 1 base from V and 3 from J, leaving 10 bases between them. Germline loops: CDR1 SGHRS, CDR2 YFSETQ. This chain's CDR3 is CASSLKGWYTEAFF. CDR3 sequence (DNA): TGCGCCAGCAGCTTGAAGGGGTGGTACACTGAAGCTTTCTTT. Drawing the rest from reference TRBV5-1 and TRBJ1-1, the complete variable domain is KAGVTQTPRYLIKTRGQQVTLSCSPISGHRSVSWYQQTPGQGLQFLFEYFSETQRNKGNFPGRFSGRQFSNSRSEMNVSTLELGDSALYLCASSLKGWYTEAFFGQGTRLTVV.

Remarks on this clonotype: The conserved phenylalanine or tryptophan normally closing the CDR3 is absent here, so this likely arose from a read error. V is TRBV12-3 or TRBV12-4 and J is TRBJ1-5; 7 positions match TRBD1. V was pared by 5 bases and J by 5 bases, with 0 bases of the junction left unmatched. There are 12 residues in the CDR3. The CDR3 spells CASSTGDQPQHL. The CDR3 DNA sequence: TGTGCCAGCAGTACAGGGGATCAGCCCCAGCATTTG.

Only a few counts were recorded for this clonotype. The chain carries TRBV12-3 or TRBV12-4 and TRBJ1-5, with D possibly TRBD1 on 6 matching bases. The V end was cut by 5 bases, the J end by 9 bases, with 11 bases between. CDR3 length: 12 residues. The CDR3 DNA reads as TGTGCCAGCAGTCGCCAGGACAGGCCCCAGCATTTT. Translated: CASSRQDRPQHF.